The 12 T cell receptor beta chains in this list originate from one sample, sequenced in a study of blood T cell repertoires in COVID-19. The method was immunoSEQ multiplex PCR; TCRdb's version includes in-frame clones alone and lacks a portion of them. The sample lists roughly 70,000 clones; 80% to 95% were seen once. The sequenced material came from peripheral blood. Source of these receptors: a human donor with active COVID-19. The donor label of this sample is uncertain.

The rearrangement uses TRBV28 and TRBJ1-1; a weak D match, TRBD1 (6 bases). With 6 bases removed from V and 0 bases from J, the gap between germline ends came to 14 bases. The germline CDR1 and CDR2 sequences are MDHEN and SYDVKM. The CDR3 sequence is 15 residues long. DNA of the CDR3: TGTGCCAGCAGCCCGGGGCAGGGGATGAACACTGAAGCTTTCTTT. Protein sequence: CASSPGQGMNTEAFF.

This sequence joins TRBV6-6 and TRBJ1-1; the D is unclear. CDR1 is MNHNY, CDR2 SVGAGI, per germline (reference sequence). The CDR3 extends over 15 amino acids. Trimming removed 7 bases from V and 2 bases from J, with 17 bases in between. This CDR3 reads CASNYPEVGNTEAFF. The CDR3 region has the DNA TGTGCCAGCAACTACCCGGAGGTTGGAAACACTGAAGCTTTCTTT.

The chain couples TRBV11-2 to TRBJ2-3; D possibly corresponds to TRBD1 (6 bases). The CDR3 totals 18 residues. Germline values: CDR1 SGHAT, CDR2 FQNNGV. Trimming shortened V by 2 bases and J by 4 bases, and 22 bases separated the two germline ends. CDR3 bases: TGTGCCAGCAGCTTAAGTAATTACCGGGACATATCCCCAGATACGCAGTATTTT. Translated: CASSLSNYRDISPDTQYF.

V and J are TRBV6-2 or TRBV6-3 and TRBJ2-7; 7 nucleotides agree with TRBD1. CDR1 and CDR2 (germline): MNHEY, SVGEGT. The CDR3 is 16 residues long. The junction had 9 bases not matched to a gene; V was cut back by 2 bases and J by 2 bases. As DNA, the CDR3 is TGTGCCAGCAGTTACCGACCGGGACAGCTTACCTACGAGCAGTACTTC. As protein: CASSYRPGQLTYEQYF.

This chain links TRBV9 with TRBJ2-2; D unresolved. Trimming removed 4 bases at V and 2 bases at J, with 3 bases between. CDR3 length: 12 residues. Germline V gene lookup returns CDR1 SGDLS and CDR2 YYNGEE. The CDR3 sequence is CASSLNTGELFF. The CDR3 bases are TGTGCCAGCAGCCTTAACACCGGGGAGCTGTTTTTT.

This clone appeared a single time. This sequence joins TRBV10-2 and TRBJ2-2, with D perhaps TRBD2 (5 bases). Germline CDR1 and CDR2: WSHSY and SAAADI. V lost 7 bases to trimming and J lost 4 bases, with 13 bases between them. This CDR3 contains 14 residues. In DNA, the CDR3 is TGCGCCAGCACGGCGGGCCCGGCCACCGGGGAGCTGTTTTTT. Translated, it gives CASTAGPATGELFF.

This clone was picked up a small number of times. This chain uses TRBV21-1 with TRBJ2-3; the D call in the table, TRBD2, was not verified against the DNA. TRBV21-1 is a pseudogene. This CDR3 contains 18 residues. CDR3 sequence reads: CASPSGGQREGGTDTQYF. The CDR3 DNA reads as TGTGCCAGCCCTTCTGGGGGCCAGCGGGAGGGCGGCACAGATACGCAGTATTTT.

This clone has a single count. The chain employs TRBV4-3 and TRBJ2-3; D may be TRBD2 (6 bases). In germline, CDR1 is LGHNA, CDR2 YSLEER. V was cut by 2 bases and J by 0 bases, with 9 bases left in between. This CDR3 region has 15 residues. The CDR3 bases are TGCGCCAGCAGCCAAATAGCGGATAGCACAGATACGCAGTATTTT. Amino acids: CASSQIADSTDTQYF.

CDR3 sequence (DNA): TGTGCCAGCAGCCCCCTCCAGGGGAACACCGGGGAGCTGTTTTTT. It is translated as CASSPLQGNTGELFF. This chain joins TRBV5-4 and TRBJ2-2; possibly TRBD1 for D (5 bases). V was pared by 4 bases and J by 1 base, with 11 bases between. This CDR3 spans 15 amino acids. Germline V gene lookup returns CDR1 SGHNT and CDR2 YYREEE (reference sequence). The complete variable domain, with remaining parts taken from reference TRBV5-4 and TRBJ2-2, reads ETGVTQSPTHLIKTRGQQVTLRCSSQSGHNTVSWYQQALGQGPQFIFQYYREEENGRGNFPPRFSGLQFPNYSSELNVNALELDDSALYLCASSPLQGNTGELFFGEGSRLTVL.

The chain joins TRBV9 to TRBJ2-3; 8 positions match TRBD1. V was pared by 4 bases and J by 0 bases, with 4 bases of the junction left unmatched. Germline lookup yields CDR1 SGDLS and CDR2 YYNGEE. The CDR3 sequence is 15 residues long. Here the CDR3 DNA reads TGTGCCAGCAGCCGGACAGGGATCAGCACAGATACGCAGTATTTT. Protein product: CASSRTGISTDTQYF.

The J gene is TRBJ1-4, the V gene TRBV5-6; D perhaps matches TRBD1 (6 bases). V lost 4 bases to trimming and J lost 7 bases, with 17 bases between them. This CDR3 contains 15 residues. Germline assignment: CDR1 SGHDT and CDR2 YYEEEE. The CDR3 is CASSPRGGGVEKLFF. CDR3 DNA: TGTGCCAGCAGCCCGAGGGGGGGCGGAGTTGAAAAACTGTTTTTT.

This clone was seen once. The CDR3 region is CASSPSRDGYGYTF. The CDR3 nucleotides are TGTGCCAGCTCACCGTCGCGGGACGGTTATGGCTACACCTTC. The J gene is TRBJ1-2, the V gene TRBV18, with D tentatively TRBD1 (5 bases). The CDR3 length is 14 residues. V was pared by 3 bases and J by 5 bases, with 13 bases between. From germline, CDR1 is KGHSH and CDR2 LQKENI.